Listed below are T cell receptor beta chains from one sample, sequenced in a study of blood T cell repertoires in COVID-19. The repertoire was sequenced with immunoSEQ multiplex PCR; TCRdb's copy has only in-frame clones and lacks some. The sample gives 65,000 to 75,000 clones, about four fifths of which show up once; under 25% is in the top ten. The material sequenced was peripheral blood. These receptors were taken from a man between 65 and 85 years old with acute or convalescent COVID-19. Both conserved end residues are part of each CDR3. D genes are given only for firm matches. Some rows mark clone size as missing; the rest say once, few, many or name a class of expanded clone.

>-|TRBV6-1|-|TRBJ1-1
TGTGCCAGCAGCCTACAGGGGAACACTGAAGCTTTCTTT
CASSLQGNTEAFF
>-|TRBV7-9|TRBD2|TRBJ2-5
TGTGCCAGCAGCCCCACAGCGGGAATGGAAGAGACCCAGTACTTC
CASSPTAGMEETQYF
>-|TRBV6-2/TRBV6-3|TRBD1|TRBJ2-7
TGTGCCAGCAGTTACCGACAGGGTCCCTACGAGCAGTACTTC
CASSYRQGPYEQYF
>-|TRBV7-3|-|TRBJ1-1
TGTGCCAGCAGCTTGACAGCCAGAAACCTCCCTGGCACTGAAGCTTTCTTT
CASSLTARNLPGTEAFF
>few|TRBV7-2|-|TRBJ1-1
TGTGCCAGCAGCCCCCAACGAGGGAGGAACACTGAAGCTTTCTTT
CASSPQRGRNTEAFF
>-|TRBV7-2|TRBD2|TRBJ2-3
TGTGCCAGCAGCTTAGCCGCCGTTGGCGGGAGATTCTCAGATACGCAGTATTTT
CASSLAAVGGRFSDTQYF
>-|TRBV5-4|-|TRBJ1-4
TGTGCCAGCAGCTTGGGATCGGCTAATGAAAAACTGTTTTTT
CASSLGSANEKLFF
>-|TRBV28|TRBD2|TRBJ2-1
TGTGCCAGCAGCCACGCGGGGGGCGGGAGTAATGAGCAGTTCTTC
CASSHAGGGSNEQFF
>-|TRBV24-1|TRBD1|TRBJ1-1
TGTGCCACCAGTGATTCCACCCCGGGACAGGGGGATGCTTTCTTT
CATSDSTPGQGDAFF
>-|TRBV27|-|TRBJ2-7
TGTGCCAGCAGTTTAGGTATAGCGCTCTCCTACGAGCAGTACTTC
CASSLGIALSYEQYF
>-|TRBV19|-|TRBJ2-6
TGTGCCAGTAGTATCTGGACTACGGTCTCTGGGGCCAACGTCCTGACTTTC
CASSIWTTVSGANVLTF